This T cell receptor (beta chain) was sequenced for a study of regulatory T cells in long-lasting Graves disease. Study findings and constraints: Newly diagnosed Graves' patients exceeded persistent ones in TCR diversity.

The time point denotes: newly diagnosed GD, antithyroid drugs for less than 3 months. The TCR library was made from RNA extracted from PBMCs. EDTA tubes received about 9.2 milliliters of collected peripheral blood. Construction of the TCR beta libraries employed iRepertoire HTBI primers in conjunction with Arm-PCR of CDR3 regions. TCRdb itself ran the multiplex PCR reads through MiXCR, one entry per CDR3 protein. Of over 500,000 distinct CDR3 sequences listed, roughly 15% were seen once; the top ten hold around 19%. This clonotype has ten or more counts. Its antigen is currently unknown. The CDR3 spans 11 residues. V dropped 6 bases and J dropped 14 bases, with 16 bases sitting between them. Germline lookup yields CDR1 MNHNS and CDR2 SASEGT. The data also belong to a second study, concerning T cells in Graves' hyperthyroidism and ophthalmopathy. Per that study: Among clonotypes expanded in thyroid above 0.001, most were also found in blood.

This TCR was recovered from a woman aged 25-40 years with Graves disease. The gene calls are TRBV6-1 and TRBJ1-1, with D possibly TRBD1 on 6 matching bases. The sequences come from peripheral blood mononuclear cells (PBMCs), collected at new diagnosis, from a patient treated with antithyroid drugs. CDR3 nucleotide sequence: TGTGCCAGCAGGGAAACAGGGATTGGGTTCTTT. It codes for CASRETGIGFF.